What follows are 17 T cell receptor beta chains derived from one specimen sequenced in a study of beta chain features in type 1 diabetes. Since all of the isolated RNA was reverse transcribed, expressed TCRB transcripts were what got sequenced. This table comes from immunoSEQ multiplex PCR, and its TCRdb copy is limited to in-frame clones, with some not included. The sample shows roughly 310,000 clones, approximately 11% of them seen only once. Sequenced sample: naive CD4+ T cells from blood. The receptors originated from a woman aged 25 to 39 in good health.

This clone was counted a few times. This rearrangement joins TRBV15 to TRBJ2-1; TRBD2 aligns across 8 bases. Per germline, CDR1 LNHNV and CDR2 YYDKDF (reference sequence). CDR3 size: 17 residues. V trimming: 3 bases; J trimming: 2 bases; junction bases outside the gene matches: 9. The CDR3 coding sequence is TGTGCCACCAGCAGTGGATTAAGCGGGAGCCCCTACAATGAGCAGTTCTTC. It yields the protein CATSSGLSGSPYNEQFF.

The chain carries TRBV4-3 and TRBJ2-7, with D perhaps TRBD2 (6 bases). Germline V CDR1 and CDR2: LGHNA, YSLEER. Trimming pared 0 bases from V and 6 bases from J, leaving 18 bases between. The CDR3 runs 16 residues. Here the CDR3 DNA reads TGCGCCAGCAGCCAAGATCGGGGGAGAATAGGAGGCGAGCAGTACTTC. Its translation is CASSQDRGRIGGEQYF.

Only a few counts were recorded for this clone. The chain carries TRBV7-9 and TRBJ1-2; 8 nucleotides agree with TRBD1. Germline V CDR1 and CDR2: SEHNR, FQNEAQ (reference sequence). This CDR3 region has 13 residues. J gave up 8 bases and V 5 bases, and 7 bases lay outside the gene matches. CDR3 coding DNA: TGTGCCAGCAGCCGGGGACAGGCGGCGGGCTACACCTTC. Its protein is CASSRGQAAGYTF.

This rearrangement joins TRBV19 to TRBJ1-5, with 9 bases fitting TRBD1. Germline trimming cut 4 bases from V and 2 bases from J; bases unmatched to any gene: 9. The CDR3 is made up of 17 amino acids. CDR1 and CDR2 from the germline V gene are LNHDA and SQIVND (reference sequence). CDR3 DNA sequence: TGTGCCAGTAGTACTCCGGGACAGGGAGCTGGCAATCAGCCCCAGCATTTT. Protein product: CASSTPGQGAGNQPQHF.

J is TRBJ2-1 and V is TRBV29-1, with D maybe TRBD1 (6 bases). Germline lookup yields CDR1 SQVTM and CDR2 ANQGSEA. V lost 2 bases and J lost 4, with 9 bases in between. CDR3 length: 13 residues. CDR3 residues: CSVETQGYNEQFF. DNA for the CDR3: TGCAGCGTTGAAACACAGGGATACAATGAGCAGTTCTTC.

This clone appeared once. The chain recombines TRBV14 with TRBJ2-1, with D possibly matching TRBD2 (6 bases). Germline V CDR1 and CDR2: SGHDN, FVKESK. The CDR3 is 15 amino acids. Trimming left V 1 base short and J 4 bases short, with 11 bases between. The CDR3, as DNA: TGTGCCAGCAGCCAAGTTCTGGCGGGGTACAATGAGCAGTTCTTC. Amino acid sequence: CASSQVLAGYNEQFF.

The chain links TRBV5-1 to TRBJ2-5; 10 bases agree with TRBD2. Per germline, CDR1 SGHRS and CDR2 YFSETQ. The junction had 13 bases not matched to a gene; V was cut back by 0 bases and J by 2 bases. The CDR3 is made up of 19 amino acids. CDR3: CASSLGSLSGRSKQETQYF. The CDR3 DNA reads as TGCGCCAGCAGCTTGGGGTCTCTTAGCGGGAGGTCCAAACAAGAGACCCAGTACTTC. Combining the CDR3 with reference TRBV5-1 and TRBJ2-5 gives the whole variable domain KAGVTQTPRYLIKTRGQQVTLSCSPISGHRSVSWYQQTPGQGLQFLFEYFSETQRNKGNFPGRFSGRQFSNSRSEMNVSTLELGDSALYLCASSLGSLSGRSKQETQYFGPGTRLLVL.

This chain joins TRBV21-1 and TRBJ2-7; the listed D gene, TRBD2, was not tested against the DNA. TRBV21-1 is a pseudogene segment. The CDR3 extends over 14 amino acids. CDR3 sequence reads: CAFLGRRKSYEQYF. The CDR3 DNA follows: TGTGCCTTCCTCGGGCGGAGGAAATCCTACGAGCAGTACTTC.

The chain is built from TRBV5-1 and TRBJ1-2; D unresolved. The germline CDR1 and CDR2 sequences are SGHRS and YFSETQ. The V end lost 0 bases, the J end lost 7 bases, and 13 bases lay between the germline ends. The CDR3 has 14 amino acids. The CDR3 region is CASSLVSRESGYTF. CDR3 DNA sequence: TGCGCCAGCAGCTTGGTGTCGAGGGAGTCTGGCTACACCTTC.

The CDR3, as DNA: TGTGCCAGCAGCCCCCCTTTGGGAGGGGGGGAGACCCAGTACTTC. Its translation is CASSPPLGGGETQYF. The chain joins TRBV5-6 to TRBJ2-5, with TRBD2 as a possible D gene (7 bases). CDR3 length: 15 amino acids. CDR1 is SGHDT, CDR2 YYEEEE, per germline. V was shortened by 4 bases and J by 5 bases, with 18 bases between the two germline ends.

This clone occurred a few times. The V gene is TRBV6-6, the J gene TRBJ1-2; TRBD1 agrees at 8 bases. This CDR3 contains 15 residues. The germline V gene encodes CDR1 MNHNY and CDR2 SVGAGI (reference sequence). The V segment lost 4 bases and the J segment 4 bases; nucleotides outside the gene matches: 8. CDR3 sequence reads: CASSSRATGAYGYTF. DNA of the CDR3: TGTGCCAGCAGTTCCCGAGCGACAGGGGCCTATGGCTACACCTTC.

This clone was seen a few times. This sequence joins TRBV4-3 and TRBJ2-1, with D possibly TRBD2 on 5 matching bases. The germline V gene encodes CDR1 LGHNA and CDR2 YSLEER. The CDR3 has 16 residues. The V end lost 0 bases, the J end lost 4 bases, and 13 bases lay between the germline ends. CDR3 DNA: TGCGCCAGCAGCCAAGATCTTACACCGGGGTACAATGAGCAGTTCTTC. Translating gives CASSQDLTPGYNEQFF.

This clone was seen only a few times. The CDR3 DNA sequence: TGTGCCAGCAGTTACTCTGACAGGGGGGAGGTTGGTGAGCAGTTCTTC. Translating it yields CASSYSDRGEVGEQFF. The rearrangement uses TRBV6-6 and TRBJ2-1; 9 nucleotides agree with TRBD1. The CDR3 length is 16 residues. Germline assignment: CDR1 MNHNY and CDR2 SVGAGI (reference sequence). The V segment lost 0 bases and the J segment 9 bases; nucleotides outside the gene matches: 9.

The CDR3 DNA reads as TGCGCCAGCAGCTTAAAAGGACAGGAAACCTACGAGCAGTACTTC. Its translation: CASSLKGQETYEQYF. The chain is built from TRBV5-1 and TRBJ2-7, with TRBD1 matching 7 bases. This CDR3 is built from 15 residues. With 2 bases clipped from V and 2 bases from J, the junction kept 7 bases outside the gene matches. CDR1 is SGHRS and CDR2 is YFSETQ in the germline V gene.

This clone was counted a few times. Other DNA sequences in the same sample also yield this CDR3. CDR3 in DNA: TGTGCCATCAGAGACAGCTCCTACGAGCAGTACTTC. It codes for CAIRDSSYEQYF. The V and J genes are TRBV10-3 and TRBJ2-7; a weak D match, TRBD1 (5 bases). This CDR3 has 12 residues. Trimming removed 6 bases from V and 0 bases from J, with 6 bases in between. CDR1 and CDR2 (germline): ENHRY, SYGVKD.

A few counts support this clone. The rearrangement joins TRBV11-2 to TRBJ2-1; TRBD2 matches 7 bases. The CDR3 extends over 15 amino acids. The V gene's germline CDR1 is SGHAT and CDR2 FQNNGV. The V and J ends lost 5 bases and 0 bases, in that order; junction bases with no gene match: 4. DNA for the CDR3: TGTGCCAGCAGCCCCCGGACTAGCTCCTACAATGAGCAGTTCTTC. Translating it yields CASSPRTSSYNEQFF.

The chain uses TRBV11-2 and TRBJ2-2; a weak D match, TRBD1 (6 bases). This CDR3 has 15 residues. V was shortened by 8 bases and J by 3 bases, with 16 bases between the two germline ends. CDR1 SGHAT and CDR2 FQNNGV come from the germline V gene. The CDR3 spells CASFADRRDTGELFF. The CDR3 DNA reads TGTGCCAGCTTCGCGGACAGACGGGACACCGGGGAGCTGTTTTTT.